These 27 T cell receptor beta chains were all obtained from the same sample, sequenced in a study of blood T cell repertoires in COVID-19. Assay used: immunoSEQ multiplex PCR; TCRdb lists only in-frame clones, some missing. The top ten hold 3.5% of the sample, which has around 60,000 clones, around 83% seen once. The sequenced material came from peripheral blood. These receptor sequences come from a woman of 80 years or more with acute or convalescent COVID-19.

The genes are TRBV5-4 and TRBJ1-2; 8 bases are shared with TRBD1. The CDR3 consists of 14 residues. CDR1 is SGHNT, CDR2 YYREEE, per germline (reference sequence). The junction had 9 bases not matched to a gene; V was cut back by 7 bases and J by 4 bases. The CDR3, as DNA: TGTGCCAGCTCCGGACAGGGTTCCGGCTATGGCTACACCTTC. This translates into CASSGQGSGYGYTF.

The V call is TRBV19, the J call TRBJ1-4; no firm D call. The CDR3 spans 14 residues. V lost 7 bases to trimming and J lost 5 bases, with 14 bases between them. The V gene's germline CDR1 is LNHDA and CDR2 SQIVND (reference sequence). The CDR3 sequence is CASTQRRLNEKLFF. Here the CDR3 DNA reads TGTGCCAGTACCCAGAGGCGGCTGAATGAAAAACTGTTTTTT.

The chain links TRBV3-1 (or the pseudogene TRBV3-2) to TRBJ1-4; 10 nucleotides line up with TRBD1. The CDR3 runs to 16 residues. Germline CDR1 and CDR2: LGHDT and YNNKEL (reference sequence). V was pared by 0 bases and J by 8 bases, with 6 bases of the junction left unmatched. The CDR3 loop reads CASSQDLGTGEEKLFF. The CDR3 DNA follows: TGTGCCAGCAGCCAAGATCTGGGGACAGGGGAAGAAAAACTGTTTTTT.

The chain employs TRBV19 and TRBJ2-7; D is possibly TRBD1 (6 bases). Between the trimmed V and J ends, which lost 6 bases and 2 bases, there was a span of 14 bases. The germline V gene encodes CDR1 LNHDA and CDR2 SQIVND (reference sequence). The CDR3 runs to 14 residues. CDR3 in DNA: TGTGCCAGTAGGGGAACCGGGACACCCTACGAGCAGTACTTC. Translating gives CASRGTGTPYEQYF.

The genes are TRBV18 and TRBJ2-2; 7 bases map to TRBD1. Looked up from germline, CDR1 is KGHSH and CDR2 is LQKENI. The V gene end was trimmed by 5 bases and the J gene end by 0 bases; junction bases not matched to a gene: 3. The CDR3 spans 15 residues. CDR3 bases: TGTGCCAGCTCATCGGGACAGTCGAACACCGGGGAGCTGTTTTTT. The encoded protein is CASSSGQSNTGELFF.

This chain joins TRBV6-6 and TRBJ1-1, with 7 bases lining up with TRBD1. The trim removed 2 bases at V and 12 bases at J, leaving 6 bases unmatched. Germline-derived CDR1 and CDR2 are MNHNY and SVGAGI (reference sequence). This CDR3 is built from 12 residues. The CDR3 DNA reads as TGTGCCAGCAGTTACGCGACAGGGTTCCCTTTCTTT. Encoded protein: CASSYATGFPFF.

The CDR3 loop is CASSVQAGGPYNEQFF. The CDR3 bases are TGTGCCAGTAGTGTACAAGCGGGAGGACCCTACAATGAGCAGTTCTTC. The V gene is TRBV19, the J gene TRBJ2-1, with 9 positions matching TRBD2. Trimming took 5 bases from V and 2 from J; bases not matched to a gene: 7. Germline V gives CDR1 LNHDA, CDR2 SQIVND (reference sequence). The CDR3 has 16 residues.

The chain recombines TRBV9 with TRBJ1-4; the D gene is possibly TRBD1 (5 bases). Germline CDR1 and CDR2: SGDLS and YYNGEE. The CDR3 spans 16 residues. V lost 3 bases and J lost 5, with 17 bases in between. CDR3 region: CASSADPGRENEKLFF. The CDR3 nucleotides are TGTGCCAGCAGCGCAGACCCAGGGCGGGAGAATGAAAAACTGTTTTTT.

The chain is built from TRBV28 and TRBJ2-3; 9 positions match TRBD2. This CDR3 region has 17 residues. From germline, CDR1 is MDHEN and CDR2 SYDVKM. With 6 bases clipped from V and 1 base from J, the junction kept 11 bases outside the gene matches. The CDR3 region has the DNA TGTGCCAGCAGCTACCCAACCAGACTAGCGGGCACAGATACGCAGTATTTT. As protein: CASSYPTRLAGTDTQYF.

The rearrangement uses TRBV7-2 and TRBJ1-5; weak D call: TRBD1 (6 bases). CDR3 length: 16 residues. V lost 3 bases to trimming and J lost 3 bases, with 15 bases between them. Per germline, CDR1 SGHTA and CDR2 FQGNSA. The CDR3 nucleotides are TGTGCCAGCAGCTTGATTGACAGGTGGGACAATCAGCCCCAGCATTTT. Protein: CASSLIDRWDNQPQHF.

The J gene is TRBJ2-7, the V gene TRBV6-1; D perhaps matches TRBD2 (6 bases). V dropped 3 bases and J dropped 0 bases, with 15 bases sitting between them. Germline values: CDR1 MNHNS, CDR2 SASEGT. There are 16 residues in the CDR3. The CDR3 is CASSELGTPASYEQYF. CDR3 DNA: TGTGCCAGCAGTGAGCTCGGGACTCCAGCCTCCTACGAGCAGTACTTC.

This rearrangement joins TRBV25-1 to TRBJ1-5; D is ambiguous. Germline CDR1 and CDR2: MGHDK and SYGVNS. V gave up 0 bases and J gave up 1 base, with 7 bases separating them. This CDR3 comprises 15 residues. This CDR3 is CASSEYSTSNQPQHF. CDR3 in DNA: TGTGCCAGCAGTGAATATAGCACGAGCAATCAGCCCCAGCATTTT.

This clone turned up a few times. The chain has TRBV5-5 and TRBJ2-6; the D gene is possibly TRBD1 (6 bases). Trimming stripped 0 bases from V and 3 bases from J, with 13 bases between. Germline V gene data show CDR1 as SGHKS and CDR2 as YYEKEE (reference sequence). The CDR3 has 17 residues. The CDR3 DNA sequence: TGTGCCAGCAGCTTGGTGACAGGAACGGGTGGGGCCAACGTCCTGACTTTC. It codes for CASSLVTGTGGANVLTF. Full variable domain (remainder filled in from reference TRBV5-5 and TRBJ2-6): DAGVTQSPTHLIKTRGQQVTLRCSPISGHKSVSWYQQVLGQGPQFIFQYYEKEERGRGNFPDRFSARQFPNYSSELNVNALLLGDSALYLCASSLVTGTGGANVLTFGAGSRLTVL.

The genes are TRBV6-2 or TRBV6-3 and TRBJ2-7, with 9 bases matching TRBD1. Losses at the gene ends were 5 bases for V and 2 bases for J; bases not matched to a gene: 4. Per germline, CDR1 MNHEY and CDR2 SVGEGT. The CDR3 is 14 residues long. CDR3 nucleotides: TGTGCCAGCAGTAAGGGACAGGGCCCCTACGAGCAGTACTTC. Residues: CASSKGQGPYEQYF.

The chain recombines TRBV25-1 with TRBJ1-2; D not certain. CDR1 is MGHDK, CDR2 SYGVNS, per germline. The V end lost 4 bases, the J end lost 13 bases, and 13 bases lay between the germline ends. The CDR3 length is 11 residues. CDR3 amino acids: CASSAGIVVTF. The CDR3 bases are TGTGCCAGCAGTGCGGGGATCGTAGTCACCTTC.

The chain links TRBV6-2 or TRBV6-3 to TRBJ1-2; 7 bases are shared with TRBD1. Germline CDR1 MNHEY, CDR2 SVGEGT. There are 13 residues in the CDR3. J gave up 6 bases and V 5 bases, and 6 bases lay outside the gene matches. For the CDR3, the DNA is TGTGCCAGCAGTCGAGGGGGCTGGGATGGCTACACCTTC. It encodes CASSRGGWDGYTF.

The rearrangement uses TRBV6-2 or TRBV6-3 and TRBJ2-2; 7 bases line up with TRBD1. Germline assignment: CDR1 MNHEY and CDR2 SVGEGT. This CDR3 is 15 amino acids long. V shed 4 bases and J 7 bases; nucleotides not matched to a gene: 9. CDR3 DNA: TGTGCCAGCAGTTTAGTGGCAGGGGGAAACGGGGAGCTGTTTTTT. Its translation: CASSLVAGGNGELFF.

The J gene is TRBJ2-7, the V gene TRBV5-1; tentatively, D is TRBD1 (7 bases). V lost 3 bases to trimming and J lost 5 bases, with 12 bases between them. Germline CDR1 SGHRS, CDR2 YFSETQ. The CDR3 has 13 residues. The CDR3 protein is CASSSTGRHEQYF. In DNA form, the CDR3 reads TGCGCCAGCAGCTCGACAGGGAGGCACGAGCAGTACTTC.

This rearrangement joins TRBV20-1 to TRBJ2-3; a possible D gene is TRBD1 (6 bases). Trimming removed 3 bases at V and 5 bases at J, with 12 bases between. This CDR3 spans 13 amino acids. Looked up from germline, CDR1 is DFQATT and CDR2 is SNEGSKA (reference sequence). As DNA, the CDR3 is TGCAGTGCTAGTACAGGGTGGGAAGATACGCAGTATTTT. It yields the protein CSASTGWEDTQYF.

The CDR3 nucleotides are TGTGCCAGCAGCCTGTCTTTGTACGAGCAGTACTTC. As protein: CASSLSLYEQYF. V and J are TRBV12-3 or TRBV12-4 and TRBJ2-7; no clear D gene. Deletions cut 6 bases from V and 4 bases from J, with 10 bases between. The CDR3 contains 12 residues.

This rearrangement joins TRBV19 to TRBJ2-3; 9 nucleotides align to TRBD1. V lost 2 bases to trimming and J lost 5 bases; unmatched junction nucleotides: 5. CDR1 and CDR2 (germline): LNHDA, SQIVND (reference sequence). This CDR3 has 15 residues. The CDR3 nucleotides read TGTGCCAGTAGTATATCGGGACAGGGAAGAGATACGCAGTATTTT. Its protein product is CASSISGQGRDTQYF. The variable domain in full, with the rest retrieved from reference TRBV19 and TRBJ2-3, is DGGITQSPKYLFRKEGQNVTLSCEQNLNHDAMYWYRQDPGQGLRLIYYSQIVNDFQKGDIAEGYSVSREKKESFPLTVTSAQKNPTAFYLCASSISGQGRDTQYFGPGTRLTVL.

V usage is TRBV12-3 or TRBV12-4 and J usage is TRBJ1-1; D is possibly TRBD1 (5 bases). Trimming took off 2 bases at V and 4 bases at J, with 8 bases between the two ends. The CDR3 consists of 13 residues. The CDR3 here is CASSLQGGTEAFF. As DNA, the CDR3 is TGTGCCAGCAGTTTACAGGGCGGCACTGAAGCTTTCTTT.

The chain joins TRBV11-3 to TRBJ2-7, with 9 bases fitting TRBD1. Germline CDR1 reads SGHNT; CDR2 reads YENEEA. V lost 4 bases to trimming and J lost 4 bases; unmatched junction nucleotides: 2. The length of the CDR3 is 13 residues. CDR3 bases: TGTGCCAGCAGCTCGGGACAGGGTTACGAGCAGTACTTC. Protein sequence: CASSSGQGYEQYF. The full variable domain, completed using reference TRBV11-3 and TRBJ2-7, is EAGVVQSPRYKIIEKKQPVAFWCNPISGHNTLYWYLQNLGQGPELLIRYENEEAVDDSQLPKDRFSAERLKGVDSTLKIQPAELGDSAVYLCASSSGQGYEQYFGPGTRLTVT.

The chain uses TRBV5-6 and TRBJ1-4; the D is unclear. The ends were cut back, 0 bases at V and 7 bases at J, with 7 bases in the middle. The CDR3 spans 13 residues. The germline V gene has CDR1 SGHDT and CDR2 YYEEEE. The CDR3 DNA sequence: TGTGCCAGCAGCTTGGCCTCTAGTGAAAAACTGTTTTTT. It codes for CASSLASSEKLFF.

This rearrangement joins TRBV15 to TRBJ1-1; D perhaps matches TRBD1 (5 bases). The ends were cut back, 3 bases at V and 5 bases at J, with 16 bases in the middle. The CDR3 consists of 15 residues. Germline assignment: CDR1 LNHNV and CDR2 YYDKDF (reference sequence). The DNA of the CDR3 is TGTGCCACCAGCAGCCTCCCTAGGGGATCAACTGAAGCTTTCTTT. Translating gives CATSSLPRGSTEAFF.

This chain links TRBV12-3 or TRBV12-4 with TRBJ2-7; D is uncertain. Trimming took 5 bases from V and 1 from J, leaving 9 bases between them. This CDR3 is 13 amino acids long. The CDR3 reads CASSRRISYEQYF. The CDR3 DNA follows: TGTGCCAGCAGTCGCAGGATATCCTACGAGCAGTACTTC.

The chain couples TRBV6-2 or TRBV6-3 to TRBJ1-2, with D hard to call. The CDR3 sequence is 14 residues long. V shed 5 bases and J shed 4 bases, with 14 bases lying between them. The germline V gene has CDR1 MNHEY and CDR2 SVGEGT. CDR3 coding DNA: TGTGCCAGCAGTCCCGGGATAACCACCTATGGCTACACCTTC. Translation: CASSPGITTYGYTF.